The clone carrying this T cell receptor (beta chain) was detected ten times or more. Its antigen is not known. This entry comes from a study of T-cell reconstitution after alpha-beta-depleted transplantation in children. Study conclusions and caveats: Counts and diversity of T cells one year after transplant came mostly from newly produced T cells. Reportedly, alpha-beta T cells present about two months post-transplant originated from several hundred expanded clones of graft origin. From surviving recipient T cells and thymic progenitors came the high day-60 TCRbeta diversity observed in some patients.

Preparation of the TCRbeta library used unique molecular identifiers. A single record per CDR3 protein comes from TCRdb applying MiXCR to the PCR reads. This sample has 250,000 to 300,000 distinct CDR3 sequences, with 10% found just once. This specimen was PBMCs, taken before TCRalphabeta/CD19-depleted stem cell transplant. The receptor was isolated from a boy in the first two years of life with acute myeloid leukemia, due to receive a stem cell transplant.

Here the CDR3 reads CASSLRTSGRRYEQYF. CDR3 DNA sequence: TGTGCCAGCAGTCTTCGGACTAGCGGGAGGAGATACGAGCAGTACTTC. The V call is TRBV3-1, the J call TRBJ2-7; 14 bases fit TRBD2. The CDR3 has 16 residues. Per the germline V gene, CDR1 is LGHDT and CDR2 is YNNKEL (reference sequence). J gave up 4 bases and V 6 bases, and 8 bases lay outside the gene matches.